One sample yielded the 17 T cell receptor beta chains listed below, sequenced in a study of regulatory T cells in long-lasting Graves disease. Noted time point: newly diagnosed GD, antithyroid drugs for less than 3 months. The TCR library was made from RNA that had been extracted from PBMCs in TRIzol. HTBI primers from iRepertoire and Arm-PCR of CDR3 regions yielded the TCR beta libraries. MiXCR, applied by TCRdb to the multiplex PCR reads, yields one record per CDR3 protein. The sample includes roughly 420,000 distinct CDR3 sequences, about 14% of them seen just once. This specimen was peripheral blood mononuclear cells (PBMCs), taken at new diagnosis, from a patient treated with antithyroid drugs. These receptors were taken from a female donor with Graves disease.

This clonotype has a count of ten or more. The rearrangement links TRBV30 to TRBJ2-4, with 12 positions matching TRBD2. Germline V gene lookup returns CDR1 GTSNPN and CDR2 SVGIG (reference sequence). The V segment lost 4 bases and the J segment 2 bases; nucleotides outside the gene matches: 6. The CDR3 contains 16 residues. CDR3 coding DNA: TGTGCCTGGACTAGCGGGAGGGCCGATTCCAAAAACATTCAGTACTTC. Protein: CAWTSGRADSKNIQYF.

J is TRBJ1-5 and V is TRBV28; D may be TRBD1 (6 bases). The V end lost 6 bases, the J end lost 0 bases, and 15 bases lay between the germline ends. Germline CDR1 MDHEN, CDR2 SYDVKM. CDR3 length equals 16 residues. CDR3 DNA sequence: TGTGCCAGCAGCCATTGGGGACAAAATAGCAATCAGCCCCAGCATTTT. Residues: CASSHWGQNSNQPQHF.

This clonotype has at least ten counts. This chain uses TRBV20-1 with TRBJ1-1; D not resolved. Trimming removed 4 bases from V and 1 base from J, with 10 bases in between. The germline CDR1 and CDR2 sequences are DFQATT and SNEGSKA (reference sequence). The CDR3 runs 13 residues. The CDR3 DNA reads TGCAGTGCTAAGCCCAGGTGGAACACTGAAGCTTTCTTT. It translates to CSAKPRWNTEAFF.

The rearrangement uses TRBV10-3 and TRBJ1-5; 10 nucleotides align to TRBD1. Losses at the gene ends were 6 bases for V and 3 bases for J; bases not matched to a gene: 8. The CDR3 extends over 16 amino acids. The germline CDR1 and CDR2 sequences are ENHRY and SYGVKD. Here the CDR3 DNA reads TGTGCCATCAGCCGGGACAGGGGACCCGACAATCAGCCCCAGCATTTT. Amino acid sequence: CAISRDRGPDNQPQHF.

In its sample, this clonotype was seen a few times. V usage is TRBV20-1 and J usage is TRBJ1-1; D is uncertain. The CDR3 has 13 residues. The V end was cut by 5 bases, the J end by 1 base, with 11 bases between. Looked up from germline, CDR1 is DFQATT and CDR2 is SNEGSKA (reference sequence). As DNA, the CDR3 is TGCAGTGCTCCCGAGAACACGAACACTGAAGCTTTCTTT. Amino acid sequence: CSAPENTNTEAFF.

This clonotype was seen many times. The genes are TRBV6-1 and TRBJ2-6; D gene uncertain. Germline CDR1 reads MNHNS; CDR2 reads SASEGT. V shed 8 bases and J shed 0 bases, with 17 bases lying between them. The CDR3 consists of 17 residues. The CDR3: CASRAPERDSGANVLTF. The CDR3 DNA reads TGTGCCAGCCGAGCCCCCGAAAGGGACTCTGGGGCCAACGTCCTGACTTTC.

Turning to this clonotype: Being one base from a much bigger clone, this may be a read error. V and J are TRBV3-1 and TRBJ1-1, with no clear D. CDR1 LGHDT and CDR2 YNNKEL come from the germline V gene (reference sequence). The length of the CDR3 is 16 residues. The CDR3 is CVSSQAEGSMNTEAFF. DNA of the CDR3: TGTGTCAGCAGCCAAGCCGAAGGTTCCATGAACACTGAAGCTTTCTTT.

The sample holds many counts of this clonotype. This sequence joins TRBV6-5 and TRBJ2-5; 7 nucleotides match TRBD2. Trimming cost V 0 bases and J 0 bases; bases outside gene matches: 28. The CDR3 length is 24 residues. The germline CDR1 and CDR2 sequences are MNHEY and SVGAGI. The CDR3 DNA sequence: TGTGCCAGCAGTTACTCGACTTCGGCCTCAAGGACGGTCGAAGCGGGAACCAACCAAGAGACCCAGTACTTC. Residues: CASSYSTSASRTVEAGTNQETQYF.

This clonotype was seen more than once but under ten times. The gene calls are TRBV19 and TRBJ1-1; TRBD1 is a possible D gene (5 bases). The germline V gene has CDR1 LNHDA and CDR2 SQIVND (reference sequence). CDR3 size: 11 residues. Trimming removed 5 bases at V and 8 bases at J, with 9 bases between. Here the CDR3 reads CASSLRQEAFF. DNA for the CDR3: TGTGCCAGTAGTCTTCGACAGGAAGCTTTCTTT.

There are many counts of this clonotype. This chain joins TRBV5-5 and TRBJ2-1, with TRBD2 matching over 10 bases. V shed 7 bases and J 9 bases; nucleotides not matched to a gene: 16. There are 16 residues in the CDR3. Germline V CDR1 and CDR2: SGHKS, YYEKEE (reference sequence). The CDR3: CASGITLAGGPVEQFF. The CDR3 region has the DNA TGTGCCAGCGGCATAACCTTAGCGGGAGGCCCCGTTGAGCAGTTCTTC.

This clonotype appeared many times. The chain is built from TRBV29-1 and TRBJ2-5, with 8 bases aligning to TRBD1. The V and J ends lost 8 bases and 5 bases, in that order; junction bases with no gene match: 16. The CDR3 is 15 amino acids. Germline V gene data show CDR1 as SQVTM and CDR2 as ANQGSEA. Written as DNA, the CDR3 is TGCAGCTCTGGGATGTACAGGGGGTTAGGGGAGACCCAGTACTTC. Amino acid sequence: CSSGMYRGLGETQYF.

This clonotype appeared many times. V and J are TRBV28 and TRBJ1-5; TRBD1 is a possible D gene (5 bases). In germline, CDR1 is MDHEN, CDR2 SYDVKM. The CDR3 is made up of 15 amino acids. V was clipped by 5 bases and J by 7 bases, with 18 bases between them. The CDR3 DNA reads TGTGCCAGCAGTCCCCACGGGGCTAATGGCCAGCCCCAGCATTTT. It translates to CASSPHGANGQPQHF.

This clonotype was seen ten or more times. The chain uses TRBV6-5 and TRBJ1-1, with unresolved D. This CDR3 is 16 amino acids long. Germline CDR1 is MNHEY and CDR2 is SVGAGI. Trimming left V 2 bases short and J 3 bases short, with 16 bases between. The CDR3 loop reads CASSYRAGRGDTEAFF. DNA of the CDR3: TGTGCCAGCAGTTACCGGGCAGGTCGGGGTGACACTGAAGCTTTCTTT.

This clonotype was seen repeatedly, ten times or more. The chain has TRBV27 and TRBJ1-4, with a tentative D call TRBD1 (5 bases). V lost 3 bases and J lost 6, with 14 bases in between. Germline CDR1 is MNHEY and CDR2 is SMNVEV (reference sequence). The CDR3 length is 15 residues. The CDR3 DNA is TGTGCCAGCAGTTTTCGGCAGGGAGCGTATGAAAAACTGTTTTTT. Translation gives CASSFRQGAYEKLFF.

The table lists this clonotype with many counts. This sequence joins TRBV2 and TRBJ2-3, with D unresolved. This CDR3 contains 14 residues. The V end lost 0 bases, the J end lost 2 bases, and 6 bases lay between the germline ends. Germline V gene lookup returns CDR1 SNHLY and CDR2 FYNNEI. The CDR3 bases are TGTGCCAGCAGTGAAGCCCCGGACACAGATACGCAGTATTTT. Translation: CASSEAPDTDTQYF.

This clonotype came up many times. V is TRBV18 and J is TRBJ2-1, with D unresolved. The CDR3 spans 13 residues. Germline V gene sequence: CDR1 KGHSH, CDR2 LQKENI. V gave up 3 bases and J gave up 6 bases, with 9 bases separating them. CDR3 region: CASSPLVGNEQFF. DNA of the CDR3: TGTGCCAGCTCACCGCTGGTGGGCAATGAGCAGTTCTTC.

This clonotype occurred many times. This chain uses TRBV7-3 with TRBJ2-7; maybe TRBD2 (5 bases). CDR3 length: 13 residues. V was cut by 5 bases and J by 5 bases, with 13 bases left in between. The germline V gene encodes CDR1 SGHTA and CDR2 FQGTGA. CDR3 region: CASSPFTGNEQYF. DNA for the CDR3: TGTGCCAGCAGCCCCTTCACGGGAAACGAGCAGTACTTC.